The 19 T cell receptor beta chains below were found in one sample sequenced in a study of T cells in tuberculosis. Measured with immunoSEQ multiplex PCR; TCRdb has only the in-frame clones, and not every one. The sample yields tens of thousands of clones, just under 95% seen once. The specimen was PBMCs. The receptors were sampled from a donor between 10 and 35 years old with latent tuberculosis or without tuberculosis infection. Some clones in this sample may be carry-over from other donors' samples.

This clone was seen only once. The chain joins TRBV7-2 to TRBJ2-7, with 9 bases matching TRBD2. The junction had 15 bases not matched to a gene; V was cut back by 0 bases and J by 3 bases. The CDR3 extends over 19 amino acids. Per germline, CDR1 SGHTA and CDR2 FQGNSA. CDR3 in DNA: TGTGCCAGCAGCTTAGCGAATGTGGGTGGCGGGAGGGGGGTCTACGAGCAGTACTTC. It is translated as CASSLANVGGGRGVYEQYF.

The chain recombines TRBV9 with TRBJ1-2, with 7 positions matching TRBD1. The length of the CDR3 is 15 residues. Germline V gene lookup returns CDR1 SGDLS and CDR2 YYNGEE. Trimming cost V 0 bases and J 4 bases; bases outside gene matches: 6. In nucleotides, the CDR3 is TGTGCCAGCAGCGTAGGAAACAGGGGAGGCTATGGCTACACCTTC. Translated: CASSVGNRGGYGYTF.

The chain uses TRBV6-5 and TRBJ1-2, with 8 positions matching TRBD1. V lost 0 bases, J lost 6 bases, and 6 bases stayed unmatched. CDR3 size: 15 residues. Per the germline V gene, CDR1 is MNHEY and CDR2 is SVGAGI. CDR3 protein: CASSYSGRGPNGYTF. The CDR3 DNA is TGTGCCAGCAGTTACTCGGGCAGGGGGCCAAATGGCTACACCTTC.

This rearrangement joins TRBV28 to TRBJ1-1, with a weak D call TRBD1 (6 bases). Germline CDR1 reads MDHEN; CDR2 reads SYDVKM. The V gene lost 7 bases and the J gene lost 6 bases, with 15 bases spanning the gap. The CDR3 sequence is 13 residues long. The CDR3 protein is CASILRGRAEAFF. In DNA, the CDR3 is TGTGCCAGCATCCTGAGGGGGAGGGCTGAAGCTTTCTTT.

The chain links TRBV10-1 to TRBJ2-1, with 11 positions matching TRBD2. The germline V gene encodes CDR1 WNHNN and CDR2 SYGVQD (reference sequence). The J segment lost 4 bases and the V segment lost 3 bases, leaving 5 bases of the junction unmatched. This CDR3 has 16 amino acids. The CDR3 reads CASSDFSGGDYNEQFF. CDR3 DNA sequence: TGCGCCAGCAGTGACTTTAGCGGGGGGGATTACAATGAGCAGTTCTTC.

This chain links TRBV6-5 with TRBJ1-2; D is perhaps TRBD1 (6 bases). With 6 bases removed from V and 8 bases from J, the gap between germline ends came to 13 bases. Germline CDR1 is MNHEY and CDR2 is SVGAGI. The CDR3 consists of 12 residues. In nucleotides, the CDR3 is TGTGCCAGCAGAAACAGGGCCCGGGGCTACACCTTC. It is translated as CASRNRARGYTF.

About this clone itself: This specimen includes other DNA sequences encoding the same CDR3. The genes are TRBV5-1 and TRBJ2-1; 7 bases match TRBD2. The CDR3 covers 13 residues. The V gene end was trimmed by 0 bases and the J gene end by 7 bases; junction bases not matched to a gene: 1. Germline CDR1 and CDR2: SGHRS and YFSETQ. The DNA for the CDR3 is TGCGCCAGCAGCTTGGCGGGGGGAAATGAGCAGTTCTTC. This sequence encodes CASSLAGGNEQFF.

The gene calls are TRBV9 and TRBJ2-7; 8 nucleotides line up with TRBD2. Germline CDR1 is SGDLS and CDR2 is YYNGEE. The CDR3 has 16 amino acids. V lost 2 bases to trimming and J lost 1 base; unmatched junction nucleotides: 8. CDR3 amino acids: CASSVAPSGLSYEQYF. Written as DNA, the CDR3 is TGTGCCAGCAGCGTCGCCCCTAGCGGGCTATCCTACGAGCAGTACTTC.

This chain joins TRBV6-5 and TRBJ2-7; D is possibly TRBD1 (6 bases). Germline assignment: CDR1 MNHEY and CDR2 SVGAGI. The length of the CDR3 is 14 residues. Trimming took 2 bases from V and 0 from J, leaving 8 bases between them. The CDR3 protein is CASSYRGSSYEQYF. DNA of the CDR3: TGTGCCAGCAGTTACAGGGGGAGCTCCTACGAGCAGTACTTC.

CDR3: CASSELGTVSGNTIYF. The DNA for the CDR3 is TGTGCCAGCAGTGAATTGGGCACCGTCTCTGGAAACACCATATATTTT. V gene TRBV25-1 combines with J gene TRBJ1-3; D not certain. Germline CDR1 reads MGHDK; CDR2 reads SYGVNS. V lost 1 base, J lost 0 bases, and 10 bases lay in between. CDR3 length: 16 residues.

The chain couples TRBV27 to TRBJ1-5; a weak D match, TRBD1 (6 bases). The V gene's germline CDR1 is MNHEY and CDR2 SMNVEV (reference sequence). Trimming removed 2 bases from V and 9 bases from J, with 14 bases in between. The CDR3 runs 14 residues. The DNA for the CDR3 is TGTGCCAGCAGTTTAGCCAGGGGCCTTGCGCCCCAGCATTTT. Protein: CASSLARGLAPQHF.

This clone was seen once. V usage is TRBV6-5 and J usage is TRBJ1-5; possibly TRBD1 for D (6 bases). The V gene's germline CDR1 is MNHEY and CDR2 SVGAGI. The CDR3 has 13 amino acids. Trimming left V 6 bases short and J 4 bases short, with 10 bases between. In DNA, the CDR3 is TGTGCCAGCAGAGGACAGCCTAATCAGCCCCAGCATTTT. Protein sequence: CASRGQPNQPQHF.

The chain carries TRBV5-1 and TRBJ2-1; TRBD1 matches 8 bases. V was pared by 6 bases and J by 5 bases, with 4 bases of the junction left unmatched. CDR1 and CDR2 from the germline V gene are SGHRS and YFSETQ. The length of the CDR3 is 13 residues. CDR3 DNA: TGCGCCAGCACGCAGGGGGCCAACAATGAGCAGTTCTTC. Translation gives CASTQGANNEQFF.

The chain joins TRBV4-1 to TRBJ2-1; perhaps TRBD1 as D (6 bases). Germline CDR1 and CDR2: MGHRA and YSYEKL. V lost 7 bases, J lost 10 bases, and 17 bases lay in between. The CDR3 length is 13 residues. The CDR3 is CASTRKTGGEQFF. CDR3 bases: TGCGCCAGCACCAGGAAGACAGGCGGGGAGCAGTTCTTC.

CDR3 coding DNA: TGTGCCAGTAGTATTCTCCTCGGGACAGGGGTCTACGAGCAGTACTTC. Protein sequence: CASSILLGTGVYEQYF. V usage is TRBV19 and J usage is TRBJ2-7, with 10 bases matching TRBD1. Germline CDR1 and CDR2: LNHDA and SQIVND (reference sequence). Trimming cost V 3 bases and J 3 bases; bases outside gene matches: 8. The CDR3 totals 16 residues.

The chain has TRBV13 and TRBJ2-7; TRBD1 aligns across 7 bases. Germline CDR1 PRHDT, CDR2 FYEKMQ (reference sequence). This CDR3 is 15 amino acids long. J lost 4 bases, V lost 4 bases, and 10 bases had no gene match. The CDR3 spells CASSSRQGLWYEQYF. The CDR3 nucleotides are TGTGCCAGCAGCTCCCGACAGGGTCTGTGGTACGAGCAGTACTTC.

The CDR3, as DNA: TGTGCCAGCTCAAGGACAGGGAGCTCCTACGAGCAGTACTTC. Translation gives CASSRTGSSYEQYF. The chain is built from TRBV6-1 and TRBJ2-7, with 8 nucleotides matching TRBD1. CDR1 MNHNS and CDR2 SASEGT come from the germline V gene. This CDR3 contains 14 residues. Trimming cost V 8 bases and J 0 bases; bases outside gene matches: 6.

The count of this clone is one. The chain joins TRBV5-1 to TRBJ2-1; D is possibly TRBD2 (6 bases). V lost 4 bases, J lost 8 bases, and 13 bases lay in between. The CDR3 is made up of 13 amino acids. Per germline, CDR1 SGHRS and CDR2 YFSETQ. The CDR3 reads CASSVHGGDEQFF. The CDR3, as DNA: TGCGCCAGCAGCGTTCACGGAGGGGATGAGCAGTTCTTC.

The rearrangement joins TRBV28 to TRBJ1-5; 9 bases are a match to TRBD1. This CDR3 has 20 residues. The junction had 18 bases not matched to a gene; V was cut back by 6 bases and J by 0 bases. CDR1 is MDHEN, CDR2 SYDVKM, per germline. The CDR3 DNA is TGTGCCAGCAGCCTATTTAAAGGGACAGGGACACCCTATAGCAATCAGCCCCAGCATTTT. Its translation is CASSLFKGTGTPYSNQPQHF.